These T cell receptor beta chains were read from a single sample in a study of blood T cell repertoires in COVID-19. Libraries were prepared by immunoSEQ multiplex PCR; TCRdb keeps only in-frame clonotypes and omits some of them. The table records over 80,000 clones, approximately 79% of them present only once. Sequenced input: peripheral blood. These receptors were collected from a woman aged 80 or over with active or convalescent COVID-19. The CDR3 runs from the conserved cysteine through the conserved F or W. The D gene is left open where the match is weak. Where a row states a size, it is once, few, many or the class of an expanded clone; other rows omit it.

TRBJ2-7 | - | TRBD1 | TRBV15 | CATSSPGQGLEQYF | TGTGCCACCAGCAGCCCGGGACAGGGACTCGAGCAGTACTTC
TRBJ2-1 | - | - | TRBV24-1 | CATSRGPRGEQFF | TGTGCCACCAGTAGAGGCCCCAGGGGTGAGCAGTTCTTC
TRBJ2-1 | - | - | TRBV9 | CASSVAGLNEQFF | TGTGCCAGCAGCGTAGCAGGGTTGAATGAGCAGTTCTTC
TRBJ2-1 | - | - | TRBV19 | CASSIVGVKFF | TGTGCCAGTAGTATAGTCGGGGTGAAATTCTTC
TRBJ2-5 | - | - | TRBV5-1 | CASSLTPTETQYF | TGCGCCAGCAGCTTGACTCCCACAGAGACCCAGTACTTC
TRBJ2-3 | - | - | TRBV5-6 | CASTKDRLNTDTQYF | TGTGCCAGCACGAAAGACAGGTTGAACACAGATACGCAGTATTTT
TRBJ1-1 | - | TRBD1 | TRBV5-1 | CASTLTGGGTEAFF | TGCGCCAGCACCCTGACAGGGGGAGGGACTGAAGCTTTCTTT
TRBJ2-5 | - | TRBD1 | TRBV6-5 | CASSYGFPTTGETQYF | TGTGCCAGCAGTTACGGGTTCCCGACGACAGGGGAGACCCAGTACTTC
TRBJ1-6 | - | - | TRBV5-6 | CASSLVAGGGSPLHF | TGTGCCAGCAGCTTGGTAGCAGGTGGAGGTTCACCCCTCCACTTT
TRBJ1-5 | - | - | TRBV30 | CAWSGGLDQPQHF | TGTGCCTGGAGCGGAGGTCTCGATCAGCCCCAGCATTTT
TRBJ2-1 | - | - | TRBV29-1 | CSGGARLAYNEQFF | TGCAGCGGGGGGGCCCGCCTAGCCTACAATGAGCAGTTCTTC
TRBJ1-5 | - | TRBD1 | TRBV7-3 | CAISQADRGWYQPQHF | TGTGCCATCTCACAAGCAGACAGGGGGTGGTATCAGCCCCAGCATTTT
TRBJ2-5 | - | TRBD2 | TRBV2 | CASSPGTSGRGPTQYF | TGTGCCAGCAGTCCCGGGACTAGCGGGAGGGGCCCGACCCAGTACTTC
TRBJ2-7 | - | - | TRBV7-8 | CASSSLGGEQYF | TGTGCCAGCAGCTCCCTAGGGGGCGAGCAGTACTTC
TRBJ2-7 | - | TRBD1 | TRBV19 | CASSIVWGQAKEQYF | TGTGCCAGTAGTATAGTATGGGGACAGGCTAAAGAGCAGTACTTC
TRBJ2-2 | once | TRBD2 | TRBV7-3 | CASSPTGLAGINTGELFF | TGTGCCAGCAGCCCAACCGGACTAGCGGGTATTAACACCGGGGAGCTGTTTTTT
TRBJ1-3 | - | TRBD1 | TRBV11-2 | CASDRGQGNTIYF | TGTGCCAGCGACAGGGGGCAAGGAAACACCATATATTTT